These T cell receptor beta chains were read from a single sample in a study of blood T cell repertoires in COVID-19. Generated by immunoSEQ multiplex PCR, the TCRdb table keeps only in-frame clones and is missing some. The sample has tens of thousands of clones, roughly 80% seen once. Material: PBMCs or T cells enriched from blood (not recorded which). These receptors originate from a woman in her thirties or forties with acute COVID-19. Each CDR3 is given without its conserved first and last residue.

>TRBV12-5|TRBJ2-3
ASGYFPGGDTQY
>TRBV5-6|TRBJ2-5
ASSLWGIRGQETQY
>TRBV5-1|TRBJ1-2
ASSPGQEGGYT
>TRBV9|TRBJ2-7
ASSPRRGASSYEQY
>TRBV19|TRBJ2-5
ASNPTGTDQETQY
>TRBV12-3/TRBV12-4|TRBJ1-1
ASSFGRNTEAF
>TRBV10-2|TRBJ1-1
ASSYGRGRVPEAF
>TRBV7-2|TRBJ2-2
ASSLVGLAVANTGELF
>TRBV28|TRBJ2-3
ASSIGLAGGELKDTQY
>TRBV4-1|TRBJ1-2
ASSQVAGVDYGYT
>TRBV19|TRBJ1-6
ASSIRQGDNSPLH
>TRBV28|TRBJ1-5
ASSFLRRPQH
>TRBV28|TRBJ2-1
TTGGRIYNEQF
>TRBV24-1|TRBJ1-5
ATSDPGQNQPQH
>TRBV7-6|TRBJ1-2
ASSLGGVGGSVYT
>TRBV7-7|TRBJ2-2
ASSRSGTGSTGELF
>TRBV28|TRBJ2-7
ASSLTAIPEQY
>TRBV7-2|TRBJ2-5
ASSFFRTGQETQY
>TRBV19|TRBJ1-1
ASTSTGYMNTEAF
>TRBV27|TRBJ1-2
ASSSLGLDRGRVGYT
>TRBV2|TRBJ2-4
ASTRQQNIQY
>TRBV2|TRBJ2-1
ASRESPGLAGGGEQF
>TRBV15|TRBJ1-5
ATRLAGFGNQPQH
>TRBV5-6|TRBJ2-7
ASSAFVSGYEQY
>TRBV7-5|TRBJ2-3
VRSLAGPRTGGDTQY
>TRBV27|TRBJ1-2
ASSLSTGAAYGYT
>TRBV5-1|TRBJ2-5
ASGTSGKETQY
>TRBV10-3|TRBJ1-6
ASTGTDNSPLH
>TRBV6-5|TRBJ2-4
ASSLLGKNIQY
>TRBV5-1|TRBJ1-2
ASSSNSYGYT
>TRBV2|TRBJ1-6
ASSDRGVSPLH
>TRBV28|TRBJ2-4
ASSFRQGVNIQY
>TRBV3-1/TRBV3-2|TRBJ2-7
ASSQGTGWYEQY
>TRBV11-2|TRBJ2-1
ASSLEVGYNEQF
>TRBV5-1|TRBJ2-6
ASSLAGRMSSGANVLT
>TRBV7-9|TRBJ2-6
ASSAPGESGANVLT
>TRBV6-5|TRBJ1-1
ASTRVGGTEAF
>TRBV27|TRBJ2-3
ASSFLTSGDFFSTDTQY
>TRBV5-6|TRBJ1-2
ASSLGPGTGATGYT
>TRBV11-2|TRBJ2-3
ASNSGGPDTQY
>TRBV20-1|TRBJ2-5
SASSLAGGRETQY
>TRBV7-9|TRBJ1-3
ASSSGGSGNTIY
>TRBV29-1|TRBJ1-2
SVEDQDTIVYGYT
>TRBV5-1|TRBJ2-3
ASSLTSGLTDTQY
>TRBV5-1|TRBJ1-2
AGTGEHYGYT
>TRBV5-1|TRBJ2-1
ASSLGTGSNNEQF